The present TCR beta chain was sequenced within a study of CD8+ T cells in alopecia areata. Turning to the study itself: The tofacitinib course ran for 6 to 18 months and was followed by 6 months off drug.

RNA extraction was followed by reverse transcription into cDNA, which acted as the sequencing template. The assay was immunoSEQ multiplex PCR, and TCRdb's table has in-frame clones only and misses some. The sample lists around 190,000 clones, around 60% occurring once. This sample's treatment: oral pan-JAK inhibitor, 5-10 mg twice daily. Lesional scalp tissue (obtained by punch biopsy) and peripheral blood were collected from alopecia areata patients. General study points: Patients shared TCRs less clearly than mice did, possibly for HLA-related reasons.

Per germline, CDR1 MNHNS and CDR2 SASEGT. The CDR3 runs to 12 residues. As for this clone: Its antigen is currently unknown. One end of the junction does not line up with germline, which may come from a read error.

The sequencing used CD4+ T cells sorted from blood, collected at week 4, from a patient treated with tofacitinib. V is TRBV6-1 and J is TRBJ2-5, with 8 bases fitting TRBD2. The source of this sequence is a human donor with alopecia areata. The CDR3 spells CASSPHAGGGDF. CDR3 DNA: TGTGCCAGCAGTCCCCATGCGGGGGGCGGTGACTTC.